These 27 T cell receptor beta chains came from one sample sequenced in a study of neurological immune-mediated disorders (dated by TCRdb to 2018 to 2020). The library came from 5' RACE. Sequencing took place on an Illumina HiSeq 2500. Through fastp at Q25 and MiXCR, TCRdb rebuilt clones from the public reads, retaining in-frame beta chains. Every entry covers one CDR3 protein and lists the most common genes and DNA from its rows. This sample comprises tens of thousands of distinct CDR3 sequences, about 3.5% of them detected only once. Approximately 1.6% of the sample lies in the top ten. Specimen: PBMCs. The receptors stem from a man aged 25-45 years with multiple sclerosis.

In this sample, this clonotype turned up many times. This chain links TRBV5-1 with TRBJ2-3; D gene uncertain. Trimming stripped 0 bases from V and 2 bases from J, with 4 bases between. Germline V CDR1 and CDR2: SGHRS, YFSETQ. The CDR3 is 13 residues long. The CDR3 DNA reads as TGCGCCAGCAGCTTGGAATCCACAGATACGCAGTATTTT. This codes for CASSLESTDTQYF.

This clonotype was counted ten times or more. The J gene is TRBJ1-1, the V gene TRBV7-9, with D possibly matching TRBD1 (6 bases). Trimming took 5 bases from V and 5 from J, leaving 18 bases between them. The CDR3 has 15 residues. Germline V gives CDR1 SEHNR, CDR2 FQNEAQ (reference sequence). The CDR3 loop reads CASSLGTHERTEAFF. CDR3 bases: TGTGCCAGCAGCCTAGGGACACACGAAAGGACTGAAGCTTTCTTT.

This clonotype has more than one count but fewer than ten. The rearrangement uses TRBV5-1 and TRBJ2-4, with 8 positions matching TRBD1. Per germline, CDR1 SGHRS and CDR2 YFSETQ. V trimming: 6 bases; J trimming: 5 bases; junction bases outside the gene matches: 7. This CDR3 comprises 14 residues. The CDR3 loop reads CASTSGTGENIQYF. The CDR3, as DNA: TGCGCCAGCACCTCAGGGACAGGCGAAAACATTCAGTACTTC.

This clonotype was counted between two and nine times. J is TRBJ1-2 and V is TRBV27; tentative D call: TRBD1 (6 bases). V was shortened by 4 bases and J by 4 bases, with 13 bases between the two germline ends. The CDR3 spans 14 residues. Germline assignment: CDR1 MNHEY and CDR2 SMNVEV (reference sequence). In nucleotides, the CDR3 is TGTGCCAGCAGTTCCCCCCAGGGGTCCTATGGCTACACCTTC. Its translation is CASSSPQGSYGYTF.

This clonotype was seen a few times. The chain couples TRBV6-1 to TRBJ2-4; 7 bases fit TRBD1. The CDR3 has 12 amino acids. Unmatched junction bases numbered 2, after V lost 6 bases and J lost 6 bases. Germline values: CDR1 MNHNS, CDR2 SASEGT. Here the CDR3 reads CASRRQGNIQYF. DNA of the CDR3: TGTGCCAGCAGGAGACAGGGAAACATTCAGTACTTC.

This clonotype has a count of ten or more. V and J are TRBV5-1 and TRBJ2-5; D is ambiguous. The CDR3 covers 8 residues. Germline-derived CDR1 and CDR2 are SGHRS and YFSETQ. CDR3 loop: CPQETQYF. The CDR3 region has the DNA TGCCCCCAAGAGACCCAGTACTTC.

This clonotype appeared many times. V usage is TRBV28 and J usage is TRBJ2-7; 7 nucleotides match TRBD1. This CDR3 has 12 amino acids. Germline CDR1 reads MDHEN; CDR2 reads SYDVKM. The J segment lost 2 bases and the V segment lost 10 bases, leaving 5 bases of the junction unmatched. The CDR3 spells CATHRGPYEQYF. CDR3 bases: TGTGCCACCCACAGGGGACCCTACGAGCAGTACTTC.

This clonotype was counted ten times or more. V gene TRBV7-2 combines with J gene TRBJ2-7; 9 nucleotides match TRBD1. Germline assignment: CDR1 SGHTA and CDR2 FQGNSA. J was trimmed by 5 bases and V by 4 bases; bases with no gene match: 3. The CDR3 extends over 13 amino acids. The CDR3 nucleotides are TGTGCCAGCAGCTCGACAGGGGGTAACGAGCAGTACTTC. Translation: CASSSTGGNEQYF.

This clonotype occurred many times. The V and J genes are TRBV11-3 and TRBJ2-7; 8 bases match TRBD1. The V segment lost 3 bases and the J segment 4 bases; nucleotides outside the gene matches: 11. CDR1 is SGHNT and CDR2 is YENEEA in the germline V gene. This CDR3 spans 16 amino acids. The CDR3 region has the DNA TGTGCCAGCAGCTTTAACCCCCGGGACAGGACGTACGAGCAGTACTTC. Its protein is CASSFNPRDRTYEQYF.

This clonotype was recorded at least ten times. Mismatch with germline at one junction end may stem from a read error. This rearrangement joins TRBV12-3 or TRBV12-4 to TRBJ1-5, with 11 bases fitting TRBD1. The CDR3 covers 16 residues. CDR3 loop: CASSSGTGGPNQPQNF. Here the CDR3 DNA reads TGTGCCAGCAGTTCCGGGACAGGGGGGCCCAATCAGCCCCAGAATTTT.

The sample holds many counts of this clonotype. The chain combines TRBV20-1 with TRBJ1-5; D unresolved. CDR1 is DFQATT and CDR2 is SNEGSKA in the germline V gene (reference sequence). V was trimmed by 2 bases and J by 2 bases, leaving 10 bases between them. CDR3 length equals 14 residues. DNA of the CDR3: TGCAGTGCTAGACCCCCCATGCGCAATCAGCCCCAGCATTTT. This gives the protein CSARPPMRNQPQHF.

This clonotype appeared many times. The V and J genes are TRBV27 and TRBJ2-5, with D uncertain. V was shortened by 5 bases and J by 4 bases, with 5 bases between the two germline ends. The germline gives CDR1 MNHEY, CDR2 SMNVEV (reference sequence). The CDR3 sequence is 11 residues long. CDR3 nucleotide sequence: TGTGCCAGCAGTCACTCAGAGACCCAGTACTTC. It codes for CASSHSETQYF.

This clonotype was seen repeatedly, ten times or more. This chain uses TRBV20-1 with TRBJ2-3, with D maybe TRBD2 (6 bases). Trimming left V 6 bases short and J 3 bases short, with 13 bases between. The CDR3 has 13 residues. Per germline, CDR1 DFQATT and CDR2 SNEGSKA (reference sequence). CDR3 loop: CSAIGGRTDTQYF. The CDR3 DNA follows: TGCAGTGCAATCGGGGGACGGACAGATACGCAGTATTTT.

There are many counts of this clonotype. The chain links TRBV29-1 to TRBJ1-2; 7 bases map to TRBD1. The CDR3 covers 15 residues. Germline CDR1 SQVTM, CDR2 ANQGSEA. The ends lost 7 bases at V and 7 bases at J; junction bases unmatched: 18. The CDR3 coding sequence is TGCAGCGCCACTGACAGGGCCCTGTCCAGAAGTGGCTACACCTTC. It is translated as CSATDRALSRSGYTF.

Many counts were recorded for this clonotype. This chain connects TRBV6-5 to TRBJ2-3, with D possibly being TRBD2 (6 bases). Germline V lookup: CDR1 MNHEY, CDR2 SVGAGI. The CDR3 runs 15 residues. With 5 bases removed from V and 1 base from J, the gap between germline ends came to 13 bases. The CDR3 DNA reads TGTGCCAGCAGTAGGTTGGCGGGACGCACAGATACGCAGTATTTT. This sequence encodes CASSRLAGRTDTQYF.

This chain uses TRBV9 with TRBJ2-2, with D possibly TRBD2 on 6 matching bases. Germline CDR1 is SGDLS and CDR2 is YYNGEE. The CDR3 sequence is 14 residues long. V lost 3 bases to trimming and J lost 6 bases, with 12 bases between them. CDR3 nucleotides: TGTGCCAGCAGCGCCACTAGCTTAGCCGGGGAGCTGTTTTTT. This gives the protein CASSATSLAGELFF.

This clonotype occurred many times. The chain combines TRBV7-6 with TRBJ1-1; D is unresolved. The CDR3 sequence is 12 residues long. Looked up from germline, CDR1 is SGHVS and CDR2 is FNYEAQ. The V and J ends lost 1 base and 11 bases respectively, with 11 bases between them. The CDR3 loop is CASSLGGTRAFF. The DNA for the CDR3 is TGTGCCAGCAGCTTAGGGGGTACTAGGGCTTTCTTT. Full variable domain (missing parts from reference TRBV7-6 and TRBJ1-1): GAGVSQSPRYKVTKRGQDVALRCDPISGHVSLYWYRQALGQGPEFLTYFNYEAQQDKSGLPNDRFSAERPEGSISTLTIQRTEQRDSAMYRCASSLGGTRAFFGQGTRLTVV.

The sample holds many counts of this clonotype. The CDR3 DNA is TGTGCCAGCAGGGTGGGTGCCGAAGCTTTCTTT. The encoded protein is CASRVGAEAFF. The chain employs TRBV27 and TRBJ1-1; no reliable D call. The V end lost 6 bases, the J end lost 8 bases, and 10 bases lay between the germline ends. CDR3 length: 11 amino acids. Germline values: CDR1 MNHEY, CDR2 SMNVEV (reference sequence).

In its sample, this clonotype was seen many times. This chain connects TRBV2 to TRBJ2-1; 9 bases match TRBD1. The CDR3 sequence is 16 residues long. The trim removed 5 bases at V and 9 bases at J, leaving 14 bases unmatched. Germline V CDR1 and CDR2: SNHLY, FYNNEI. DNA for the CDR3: TGTGCCAGCAGTAAACTTTCCGGGACAGGGTCCGGTGAGCAGTTCTTC. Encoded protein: CASSKLSGTGSGEQFF.

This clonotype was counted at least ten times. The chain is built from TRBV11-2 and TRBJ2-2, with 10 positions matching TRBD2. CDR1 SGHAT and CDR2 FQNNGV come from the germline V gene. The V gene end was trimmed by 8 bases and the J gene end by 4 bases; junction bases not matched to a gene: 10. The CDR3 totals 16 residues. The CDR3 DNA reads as TGTGCCAGCGAGAACGTAGCGGGAGGAGGCACCGGGGAGCTGTTTTTT. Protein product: CASENVAGGGTGELFF.

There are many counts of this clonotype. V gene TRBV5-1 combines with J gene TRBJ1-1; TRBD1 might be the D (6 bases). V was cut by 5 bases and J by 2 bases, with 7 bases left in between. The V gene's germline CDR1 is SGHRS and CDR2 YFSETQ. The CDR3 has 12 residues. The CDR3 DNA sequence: TGCGCCAGCAGGACAGGTAACACTGAAGCTTTCTTT. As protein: CASRTGNTEAFF.

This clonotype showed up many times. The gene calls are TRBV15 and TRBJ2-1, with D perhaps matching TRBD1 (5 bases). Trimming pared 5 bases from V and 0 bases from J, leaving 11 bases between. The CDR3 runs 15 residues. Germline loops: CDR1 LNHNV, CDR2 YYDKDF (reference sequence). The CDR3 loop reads CATSGHFASYNEQFF. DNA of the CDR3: TGTGCCACCAGCGGACATTTTGCCTCCTACAATGAGCAGTTCTTC. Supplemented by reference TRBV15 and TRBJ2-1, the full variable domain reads DAMVIQNPRYQVTQFGKPVTLSCSQTLNHNVMYWYQQKSSQAPKLLFHYYDKDFNNEADTPDNFQSRRPNTSFCFLDIRSPGLGDTAMYLCATSGHFASYNEQFFGPGTRLTVL.

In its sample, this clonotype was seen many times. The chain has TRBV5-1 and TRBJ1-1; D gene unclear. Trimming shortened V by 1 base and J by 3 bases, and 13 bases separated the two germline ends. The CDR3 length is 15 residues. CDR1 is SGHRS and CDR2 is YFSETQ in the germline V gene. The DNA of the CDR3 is TGCGCCAGCAGCTTGTCAGGACCCGGGGACACTGAAGCTTTCTTT. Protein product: CASSLSGPGDTEAFF.

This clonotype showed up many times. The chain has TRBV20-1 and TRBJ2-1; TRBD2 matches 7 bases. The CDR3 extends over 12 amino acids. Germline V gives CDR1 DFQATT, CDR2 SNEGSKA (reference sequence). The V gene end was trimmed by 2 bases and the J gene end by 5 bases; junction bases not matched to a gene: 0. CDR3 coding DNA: TGCAGTGCTAGACGGGGGGACAATGAGCAGTTCTTC. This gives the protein CSARRGDNEQFF.

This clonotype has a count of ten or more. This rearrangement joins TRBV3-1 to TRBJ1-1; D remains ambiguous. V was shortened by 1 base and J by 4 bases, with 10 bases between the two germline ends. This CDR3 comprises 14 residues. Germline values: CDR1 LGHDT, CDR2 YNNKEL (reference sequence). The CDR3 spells CASSQGFRGTEAFF. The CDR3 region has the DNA TGTGCCAGCAGCCAAGGGTTTCGGGGCACTGAAGCTTTCTTT.

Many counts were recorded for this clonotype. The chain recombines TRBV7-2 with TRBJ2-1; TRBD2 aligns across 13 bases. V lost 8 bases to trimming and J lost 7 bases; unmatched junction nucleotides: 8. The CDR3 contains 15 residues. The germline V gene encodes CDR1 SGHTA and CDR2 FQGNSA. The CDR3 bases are TGTGCCAGCGGAACGGGACTAGCGGGGTATAATGAGCAGTTCTTC. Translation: CASGTGLAGYNEQFF. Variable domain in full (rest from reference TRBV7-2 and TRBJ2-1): GAGVSQSPSNKVTEKGKDVELRCDPISGHTALYWYRQSLGQGLEFLIYFQGNSAPDKSGLPSDRFSAERTGGSVSTLTIQRTQQEDSAVYLCASGTGLAGYNEQFFGPGTRLTVL.

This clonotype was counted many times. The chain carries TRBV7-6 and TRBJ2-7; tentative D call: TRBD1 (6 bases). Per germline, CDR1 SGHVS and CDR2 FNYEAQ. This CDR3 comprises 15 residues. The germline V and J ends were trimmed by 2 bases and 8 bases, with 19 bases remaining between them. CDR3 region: CASSLSRTDPPKQYF. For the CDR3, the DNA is TGTGCCAGCAGCTTATCTAGGACAGATCCACCAAAGCAGTACTTC. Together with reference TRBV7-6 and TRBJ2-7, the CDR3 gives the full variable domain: GAGVSQSPRYKVTKRGQDVALRCDPISGHVSLYWYRQALGQGPEFLTYFNYEAQQDKSGLPNDRFSAERPEGSISTLTIQRTEQRDSAMYRCASSLSRTDPPKQYFGPGTRLTVT.